The source of this TCR beta chain is a study of Tregs in tolerant kidney transplant recipients (dated by TCRdb to between 2017 and 2020). Regarding the complete study: Transplants used related donors with nonmyeloablative bone marrow transplantation; mixed chimerism was transient in the human trials. Before combined kidney and bone marrow transplantation, this study identified donor-specific regulatory T cells using TCRbeta sequencing and then followed those same cells after transplant. Summary of the overall study and its limitations: Biological reproducibility was not examined directly, but technical replication error appeared to be minimal. PCR primers changed over time for some patients, so nucleotide-level comparison across those patients' samples was not possible. Donor-specific Treg expansion exceeded global Treg expansion in tolerant patients, suggesting antigen-driven rather than nonspecific expansion. Because only a small number of patients were included, the study had limitations, and the results will need to be validated in larger populations as well as under other immunosuppression protocols. Expanding Tregs with activated donor B cells appeared to identify the most biologically relevant and donor-specific TCRbeta repertoire.

What this sample's time point label stands for: blood sample drawn before combined kidney and bone marrow transplant. Unstimulated Tregs (CD4+CD25+CD127-), CD4+ non-Tregs (CD4+CD25-), CD4 and CD8 cells were FACS-sorted from thawed PBMCs. The patients were a few recipients of combined kidney and bone marrow transplants from the ITN036ST trial, and samples were available only for these trial subjects. Healthy control blood was separated into PBMCs by Ficoll density gradient and cryopreserved, and patient PBMCs were collected both before and after transplant. For TCRbeta CDR3 sequencing, genomic DNA from the sorted cells was extracted using the QIAGEN DNeasy Blood and Tissue Kit. High-throughput TCRbeta CDR3 sequencing, including PCR amplification with bias correction and internal controls, was performed commercially through immunoSEQ. From the authors' description of their analysis: Unique productive TCRbeta sequences were defined by CDR3 nucleotide sequence where primers matched, otherwise by CDR3 amino acid sequence with Vbeta and Jbeta genes. Sorting error was corrected by removing sequences shared between sorted populations at a frequency ratio of 2:1 or less, and the remaining shared sequences were assigned to the higher population. Sequences were defined as donor-reactive when expanded at least 5-fold in CFSE-low cells versus unstimulated cells and present at a frequency of at least 0.01% in CFSE-low cells. Repertoire divergence was quantified by Jensen-Shannon divergence using the top 100 TCRbeta sequences ranked by frequency. For samples with multiple sequencing runs, sorting error was corrected in each run separately before the runs were combined. Entries here come from immuneACCESS through TCRdb and include only in-frame sequences with V and J called. Some clones fail to appear in such tables; in the studies checked, an unresolved V gene covers under half of the shortfall, and the cause of the remainder is unknown. V and J calls and clone size follow that table, whereas D and trimming were derived from the DNA. The sample data list 98,000 or so clones, and around 91% of these were observed just once. The biggest ten clones account for 0.3% to 0.4% of the sample.

As to this clone: Its specific antigen is unknown. Within one base of it there is no much larger clone, and no base qualities were kept.

Spanning cysteine to phenylalanine, the CDR3 consists of 14 amino acids. Of the read, only the CDR3 DNA is kept; its 42 bases are in frame from base 1. V is cut by 3 bases and J by 0 bases, and the space between the germline ends is 9 bases. CDR1 ENHRY and CDR2 SYGVKD were looked up in the germline V gene. The chain is encoded by TRBV10-3 joined to TRBJ2-7; a weak D assignment points to TRBD2 (6 bases agree). The clonotype was recovered from a human donor who received a combined kidney and bone marrow transplant. Sequencing was performed on CD4+ T cells from blood, taken before the transplant. The nucleotides read TGTGCCATCAGTGATGGGCGGGACTCCTACGAGCAGTACTTC. Its product reads: CAISDGRDSYEQYF.